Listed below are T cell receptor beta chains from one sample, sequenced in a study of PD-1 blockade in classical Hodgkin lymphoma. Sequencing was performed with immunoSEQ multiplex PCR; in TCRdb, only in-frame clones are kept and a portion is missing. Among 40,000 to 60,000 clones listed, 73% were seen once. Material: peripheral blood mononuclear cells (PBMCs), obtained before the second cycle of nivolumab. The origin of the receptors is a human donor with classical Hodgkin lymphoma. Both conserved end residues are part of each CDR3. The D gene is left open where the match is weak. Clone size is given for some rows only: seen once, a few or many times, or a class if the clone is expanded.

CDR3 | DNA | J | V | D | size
CSAEQVVGETQYF | TGCAGCGCCGAACAGGTGGTAGGGGAGACCCAGTACTTC | TRBJ2-5 | TRBV29-1 | - | -
CASSPRLAGGGEQFF | TGTGCCAGCAGCCCCCGACTAGCGGGAGGGGGTGAGCAGTTCTTC | TRBJ2-1 | TRBV27 | TRBD2 | -
CASSPLGGDTGELFF | TGTGCCAGCTCACCACTAGGGGGCGACACCGGGGAGCTGTTTTTT | TRBJ2-2 | TRBV18 | TRBD1 | -
CASNLDRTNEKLFF | TGTGCCAGCAATTTGGACAGGACGAATGAAAAACTGTTTTTT | TRBJ1-4 | TRBV6-1 | TRBD1 | once
CASNHQPQHF | TGTGCCAGCAACCATCAGCCCCAGCATTTT | TRBJ1-5 | TRBV21-1 | - | few
CASSVLTAYEQYF | TGTGCCAGCAGTGTTCTGACAGCCTACGAGCAGTACTTC | TRBJ2-7 | TRBV6-1 | - | -
CASSLRGELAGYEQYF | TGTGCCAGCAGTTTACGGGGGGAACTCGCGGGTTACGAGCAGTACTTC | TRBJ2-7 | TRBV28 | TRBD2 | -
CASLTAVGLGDTQYF | TGTGCCAGCCTCACCGCCGTCGGGCTGGGAGATACGCAGTATTTT | TRBJ2-3 | TRBV7-9 | - | -
CASSLRTRIAADTQYF | TGTGCCAGCAGCCTCCGGACGCGGATCGCTGCAGATACGCAGTATTTT | TRBJ2-3 | TRBV7-2 | - | -
CASSPLPGQSYEQYF | TGTGCCAGCTCACCTCTTCCGGGACAGAGCTACGAGCAGTACTTC | TRBJ2-7 | TRBV18 | TRBD1 | -
CSVVGGPNTEAFF | TGCAGCGTTGTAGGTGGTCCGAACACTGAAGCTTTCTTT | TRBJ1-1 | TRBV29-1 | - | -
CSVDIGRFTGELFF | TGCAGCGTTGACATTGGAAGGTTTACCGGGGAGCTGTTTTTT | TRBJ2-2 | TRBV29-1 | - | -
CASSLYKDNGYTF | TGTGCCAGCAGTCTTTACAAGGATAACGGCTACACCTTC | TRBJ1-2 | TRBV2 | - | few
CASSFTGDNEKLFF | TGTGCCAGCAGCTTTACAGGGGATAATGAAAAACTGTTTTTT | TRBJ1-4 | TRBV7-9 | TRBD1 | -
CASRPEAPQPPYNEQFF | TGTGCCAGCAGGCCAGAAGCCCCCCAGCCCCCCTACAATGAGCAGTTCTTC | TRBJ2-1 | TRBV11-1 | - | -
CASSPHGPGGNTIYF | TGTGCCAGCAGCCCTCACGGGCCTGGGGGAAACACCATATATTTT | TRBJ1-3 | TRBV27 | - | -
CASSFRRMSSGANVLTF | TGTGCCAGCAGCTTTAGGCGAATGAGCTCTGGGGCCAACGTCCTGACTTTC | TRBJ2-6 | TRBV11-2 | - | once
CASSRDNSYEQYF | TGTGCCAGCAGCCGGGACAACTCCTACGAGCAGTACTTC | TRBJ2-7 | TRBV6-1 | - | -
CASRGNQPQHF | TGTGCCAGCAGAGGGAATCAGCCCCAGCATTTT | TRBJ1-5 | TRBV6-6 | - | -
CASSEGTVYSNQPQHF | TGTGCCAGCTCCGAGGGGACAGTCTATAGCAATCAGCCCCAGCATTTT | TRBJ1-5 | TRBV18 | TRBD1 | once
CASSHGPGAFF | TGTGCCAGCTCCCATGGCCCTGGGGCTTTCTTT | TRBJ1-1 | TRBV6-6 | - | -
CAWSDVQRGGRTEAFF | TGTGCCTGGAGTGACGTTCAGAGGGGAGGTCGAACTGAAGCTTTCTTT | TRBJ1-1 | TRBV30 | - | -
CASKRGGTGDYGYTF | TGTGCCAGCAAAAGAGGGGGGACAGGGGACTATGGCTACACCTTC | TRBJ1-2 | TRBV6-5 | TRBD1 | -
CASSEKGPLPSGANVLTF | TGTGCCAGCAGTGAAAAGGGGCCCCTCCCTTCTGGGGCCAACGTCCTGACTTTC | TRBJ2-6 | TRBV6-1 | - | -
CASRNQGIVNQPQHF | TGTGCCAGCAGAAACCAGGGGATTGTCAATCAGCCCCAGCATTTT | TRBJ1-5 | TRBV6-5 | - | -
CASSFIPGQPSAGSSYNEQFF | TGTGCCAGCAGTTTTATCCCGGGACAGCCTTCAGCGGGATCCTCCTACAATGAGCAGTTCTTC | TRBJ2-1 | TRBV28 | - | -
CASSGRQTNNEQFF | TGTGCCAGCAGTGGGAGGCAGACAAACAATGAGCAGTTCTTC | TRBJ2-1 | TRBV6-5 | - | -
CASSLVLANTGELFF | TGTGCCAGCAGCTTAGTACTAGCGAACACCGGGGAGCTGTTTTTT | TRBJ2-2 | TRBV11-2 | - | -
CASSLALLTHSYEQYF | TGTGCCAGCAGCTTAGCTCTCTTGACCCATTCCTACGAGCAGTACTTC | TRBJ2-7 | TRBV7-9 | - | -
CASRTRGNSNQPQHF | TGTGCCAGCAGAACCCGGGGAAATAGCAATCAGCCCCAGCATTTT | TRBJ1-5 | TRBV28 | - | -
CASRGLESNTGELFF | TGTGCCAGTAGGGGTCTTGAAAGTAACACCGGGGAGCTGTTTTTT | TRBJ2-2 | TRBV19 | - | few
CAWKQGPHDYGYTF | TGTGCCTGGAAACAGGGCCCGCACGACTATGGCTACACCTTC | TRBJ1-2 | TRBV30 | - | -
CALGTGSSGNTIYF | TGTGCCCTCGGGACAGGCAGCTCTGGAAACACCATATATTTT | TRBJ1-3 | TRBV7-9 | TRBD1 | -
CASSYAMGEQYF | TGTGCCAGCAGTTACGCCATGGGGGAGCAGTACTTC | TRBJ2-7 | TRBV6-5 | - | -
CASSLGQPINEKLFF | TGTGCCAGCAGCCTGGGACAGCCGATTAATGAAAAACTGTTTTTT | TRBJ1-4 | TRBV7-9 | TRBD1 | -
CAWRDMNTEAFF | TGTGCCTGGAGGGACATGAACACTGAAGCTTTCTTT | TRBJ1-1 | TRBV30 | - | -
CASSLGRAGVTEAFF | TGTGCCAGCAGTTTAGGAAGGGCTGGGGTCACTGAAGCTTTCTTT | TRBJ1-1 | TRBV28 | - | -
CASSLGTVNTGELFF | TGTGCCAGCAGCTTAGGGACGGTTAACACCGGGGAGCTGTTTTTT | TRBJ2-2 | TRBV7-2 | - | few
CASSGEGVYNQPQHF | TGTGCCAGCAGCGGAGAGGGGGTATACAATCAGCCCCAGCATTTT | TRBJ1-5 | TRBV2 | - | -
CASSERGVPGETQYF | TGTGCCAGCAGTGAACGGGGAGTCCCCGGGGAGACCCAGTACTTC | TRBJ2-5 | TRBV6-4 | - | few
CASSLKTGNTIYF | TGCGCCAGCAGCTTAAAGACAGGAAACACCATATATTTT | TRBJ1-3 | TRBV5-1 | - | -
CASSVGGISTGELFF | TGTGCCAGCAGCGTAGGGGGGATTAGCACCGGGGAGCTGTTTTTT | TRBJ2-2 | TRBV9 | - | -
CASSRGTFSNQPQHF | TGTGCCAGCAGTCGCGGGACATTTAGCAATCAGCCCCAGCATTTT | TRBJ1-5 | TRBV6-5 | - | -
CARILTEGTNEQYF | TGCGCCAGAATCCTGACCGAGGGAACCAACGAGCAGTACTTC | TRBJ2-7 | TRBV10-1 | - | many
CASSTGRGQPQHF | TGTGCCAGCAGTACAGGACGGGGGCAGCCCCAGCATTTT | TRBJ1-5 | TRBV7-8 | - | -